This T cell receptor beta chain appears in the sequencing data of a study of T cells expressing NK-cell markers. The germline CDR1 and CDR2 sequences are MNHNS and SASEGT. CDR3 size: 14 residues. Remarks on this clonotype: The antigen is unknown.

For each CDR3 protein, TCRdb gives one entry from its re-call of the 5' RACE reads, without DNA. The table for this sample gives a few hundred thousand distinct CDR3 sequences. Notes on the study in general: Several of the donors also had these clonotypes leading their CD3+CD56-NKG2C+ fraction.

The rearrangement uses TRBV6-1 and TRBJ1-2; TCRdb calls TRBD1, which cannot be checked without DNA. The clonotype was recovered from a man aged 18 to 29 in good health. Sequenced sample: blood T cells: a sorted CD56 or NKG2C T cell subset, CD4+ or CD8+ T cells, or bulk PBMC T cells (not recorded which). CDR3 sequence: CASSPDRETYGYTF.